This T cell receptor (beta chain) emerged from a study of cytomegalovirus exposure and HLA in healthy donors. PCR involved 60 Vbeta and 13 Jbeta primers. Sequencing used immunoSEQ multiplex PCR; TCRdb keeps in-frame clones, though not all of them. This table has 100,000 to 150,000 clones, around three quarters appearing once. The CDR3 extends over 14 amino acids. Per the germline V gene, CDR1 is MDHEN and CDR2 is SYDVKM. The germline V and J ends were trimmed by 2 bases and 1 base, with 8 bases remaining between them. This receptor was obtained from a man aged 40-50 years in good health and CMV-seronegative. The chain recombines TRBV28 with TRBJ1-1; D is uncertain. Input material: PBMCs. CDR3 DNA sequence: TGTGCCAGCAGTTTAAAGGCGGGGAACACTGAAGCTTTCTTT. Translating it yields CASSLKAGNTEAFF.